The rows below give T cell receptor beta chains drawn from one sample of a study of T cell changes during pregnancy in multiple sclerosis. Sequencing used immunoSEQ multiplex PCR; TCRdb keeps in-frame clones, though not all of them. Here the sample spans about 67,000 clones, approximately 90% being singletons. The starting material was peripheral blood, obtained in the second trimester of pregnancy. The source is a female donor with multiple sclerosis, enrolled in a pregnancy study. CDR3s include the opening cysteine and the closing phenylalanine or tryptophan. Each record gives: D gene, J gene, V gene, CDR3 protein, CDR3 DNA. The D gene is left open where the match is weak.

>-|TRBJ1-1|TRBV18
CASSPGSQGTEAFF
TGTGCCAGCTCACCCGGCTCTCAGGGCACTGAAGCTTTCTTT
>-|TRBJ2-5|TRBV6-5
CASSSDRETQYF
TGTGCCAGCAGCTCGGACAGAGAGACCCAGTACTTC
>-|TRBJ1-1|TRBV19
CASSMGATAFF
TGTGCCAGTAGTATGGGGGCGACCGCTTTCTTT
>TRBD1|TRBJ1-1|TRBV5-1
CASSLGQGNRVAFF
TGCGCCAGCAGCTTGGGACAGGGGAATAGGGTAGCTTTCTTT
>TRBD1|TRBJ2-1|TRBV18
CASTPGQANNEQFF
TGTGCCAGCACCCCCGGACAGGCCAACAATGAGCAGTTCTTC
>-|TRBJ2-7|TRBV6-5
CASTYSGAGYWQYF
TGTGCCAGCACTTACTCCGGAGCTGGGTACTGGCAGTACTTC
>-|TRBJ2-5|TRBV6-5
CASSRGQDGREAQYF
TGTGCCAGCAGCCGAGGACAGGACGGCAGGGAGGCCCAGTACTTC
>TRBD1|TRBJ1-2|TRBV19
CASSILQGGIGGYTF
TGTGCCAGTAGTATTTTACAGGGGGGTATTGGCGGCTACACCTTC
>-|TRBJ1-4|TRBV5-1
CASSYYQGFDNEKLFF
TGCGCCAGCAGCTATTACCAGGGATTTGATAATGAAAAACTGTTTTTT
>-|TRBJ1-2|TRBV21-1
CAGDLLDRARYGYTF
TGTGCCGGCGATTTACTGGACAGGGCCCGTTATGGCTACACCTTC
>-|TRBJ2-1|TRBV14
CASSRDTEQFF
TGTGCCAGCAGCCGGGACACAGAGCAGTTCTTC
>-|TRBJ2-2|TRBV19
CASSTVKNTGELFF
TGTGCCAGTAGTACTGTAAAAAACACCGGGGAGCTGTTTTTT
>TRBD1|TRBJ2-7|TRBV7-6
CASSFTGTTGEQYF
TGTGCCAGCAGCTTTACTGGTACGACAGGGGAGCAGTACTTC
>-|TRBJ1-2|TRBV9
CASSVGGGAPYGYTF
TGTGCCAGCAGCGTAGGTGGAGGGGCTCCCTATGGCTACACCTTC